One sample yielded the 32 T cell receptor beta chains listed below, sequenced in a study of CD8 T cells in Susac syndrome. It was with random hexamers that 0.5 to 1 ug RNA was reverse transcribed. TCRdb reprocessed the immunoSEQ multiplex PCR reads with MiXCR, giving one entry per CDR3 protein. The sample contains some 160,000 distinct CDR3 sequences, about 95% of which appear only once. Sequenced material: CD8+ T cells from PBMCs. Every receptor here comes from a human donor with multiple sclerosis.

This clonotype was observed a single time. The chain recombines TRBV7-9 with TRBJ1-3; 10 nucleotides match TRBD1. J lost 2 bases, V lost 5 bases, and 9 bases had no gene match. CDR1 is SEHNR and CDR2 is FQNEAQ in the germline V gene (reference sequence). The CDR3 contains 17 residues. The CDR3 region is CASSGTGTGDAGNTIYF. CDR3 sequence (DNA): TGTGCCAGCAGCGGTACCGGGACAGGGGACGCTGGAAACACCATATATTTT.

This chain uses TRBV3-1 with TRBJ1-6; D is unclear. V lost 3 bases and J lost 3, with 12 bases in between. The CDR3 is made up of 16 amino acids. The germline gives CDR1 LGHDT, CDR2 YNNKEL (reference sequence). This CDR3 reads CASSHATDFYNSPLHF. DNA of the CDR3: TGTGCCAGCAGCCACGCCACAGACTTCTATAATTCACCCCTCCACTTT. Filled out from reference TRBV3-1 and TRBJ1-6, the complete variable domain reads DTAVSQTPKYLVTQMGNDKSIKCEQNLGHDTMYWYKQDSKKFLKIMFSYNNKELIINETVPNRFSPKSPDKAHLNLHINSLELGDSAVYFCASSHATDFYNSPLHFGNGTRLTVT.

This clonotype was detected once. CDR3 amino acids: CASRLQGAGTGELFF. DNA of the CDR3: TGTGCCAGCAGGCTACAGGGGGCGGGCACCGGGGAGCTGTTTTTT. The rearrangement joins TRBV28 to TRBJ2-2; 9 nucleotides agree with TRBD1. The CDR3 length is 15 residues. Looked up from germline, CDR1 is MDHEN and CDR2 is SYDVKM. With 6 bases clipped from V and 4 bases from J, the junction kept 6 bases outside the gene matches.

This clonotype appeared a single time. The chain has TRBV19 and TRBJ1-5, with D perhaps matching TRBD1 (5 bases). V lost 7 bases to trimming and J lost 2 bases, with 18 bases between them. This CDR3 has 16 amino acids. In germline, CDR1 is LNHDA, CDR2 SQIVND (reference sequence). This CDR3 is CASTSVGGSGNQPQHF. The CDR3 coding sequence is TGTGCCAGTACCTCGGTCGGGGGGTCTGGCAATCAGCCCCAGCATTTT.

This chain uses TRBV5-6 with TRBJ2-7; D ambiguous. Trimming took off 5 bases at V and 3 bases at J, with 18 bases between the two ends. Germline lookup yields CDR1 SGHDT and CDR2 YYEEEE. This CDR3 comprises 15 residues. The CDR3 region is CASREPVSQDYEQYF. The CDR3 DNA follows: TGTGCCAGCAGAGAACCCGTATCCCAAGACTACGAGCAGTACTTC.

The V call is TRBV7-9, the J call TRBJ2-7; D is perhaps TRBD1 or TRBD2 (5 bases each). This CDR3 comprises 12 residues. Germline CDR1 reads SEHNR; CDR2 reads FQNEAQ (reference sequence). Trimming removed 4 bases from V and 3 bases from J, with 7 bases in between. CDR3 residues: CASSWDGYEQYF. The CDR3 DNA is TGTGCCAGCAGCTGGGACGGCTACGAGCAGTACTTC.

J is TRBJ2-7 and V is TRBV6-1; no clear D gene. V was shortened by 3 bases and J by 3 bases, with 9 bases between the two germline ends. Germline V CDR1 and CDR2: MNHNS, SASEGT. The CDR3 runs 13 residues. The CDR3 region is CASSETSFYEQYF. The CDR3 nucleotides read TGTGCCAGCAGTGAGACAAGCTTCTACGAGCAGTACTTC.

The chain uses TRBV15 and TRBJ2-5, with 12 bases lining up with TRBD2. This CDR3 spans 17 amino acids. V shed 0 bases, J shed 5 bases, and the junction held 7 bases outside the gene matches. CDR1 and CDR2 from the germline V gene are LNHNV and YYDKDF (reference sequence). In nucleotides, the CDR3 is TGTGCCACCAGCAGAGATCGACTAGCGGGAGTAGGGGAGACCCAGTACTTC. Translated, it gives CATSRDRLAGVGETQYF.

The CDR3 region is CASSEAGTDTQYF. CDR3 sequence (DNA): TGTGCCAGCAGTGAAGCGGGAACAGATACGCAGTATTTT. The chain links TRBV6-1 to TRBJ2-3; unclear D gene. Trimming removed 0 bases at V and 3 bases at J, with 4 bases between. From germline, CDR1 is MNHNS and CDR2 SASEGT. CDR3 length: 13 amino acids.

This clonotype was observed a handful of times. The V and J genes are TRBV4-2 and TRBJ2-3; D call uncertain. The V gene's germline CDR1 is LGHNA and CDR2 YNFKEQ. The CDR3 is 13 residues long. Deletions cut 4 bases from V and 2 bases from J, with 7 bases between. Here the CDR3 reads CASSRRSTDTQYF. DNA for the CDR3: TGTGCCAGCAGCCGGCGATCCACAGATACGCAGTATTTT.

This chain joins TRBV20-1 and TRBJ1-5; D unresolved. This CDR3 comprises 12 residues. Germline loops: CDR1 DFQATT, CDR2 SNEGSKA (reference sequence). V lost 0 bases and J lost 9, with 9 bases in between. CDR3 in DNA: TGCAGTGCTAGAGATGGGGTCGGGCCCCAGCATTTT. Translating gives CSARDGVGPQHF.

The CDR3, as DNA: TGTGCCAGCAGCTTCGTGCAAAGTGGCTACACCTTC. The encoded protein is CASSFVQSGYTF. The V and J genes are TRBV5-6 and TRBJ1-2, with unresolved D. CDR1 SGHDT and CDR2 YYEEEE come from the germline V gene. The ends were cut back, 2 bases at V and 7 bases at J, with 9 bases in the middle. This CDR3 is 12 amino acids long.

V gene TRBV14 combines with J gene TRBJ1-5, with D perhaps TRBD1 (5 bases). The CDR3 is 15 residues long. From germline, CDR1 is SGHDN and CDR2 FVKESK. V lost 2 bases and J lost 9, with 17 bases in between. CDR3 DNA sequence: TGTGCCAGCAGCCAATCCGGGACCCCCAGCGGGCCCCAGCATTTT. Translation: CASSQSGTPSGPQHF.

This rearrangement joins TRBV3-1 to TRBJ2-1, with D uncertain. With 0 bases removed from V and 9 bases from J, the gap between germline ends came to 6 bases. The CDR3 loop spans 12 amino acids. Germline V gene data show CDR1 as LGHDT and CDR2 as YNNKEL (reference sequence). CDR3 sequence: CASSQDRREQFF. CDR3 DNA: TGTGCCAGCAGCCAAGATCGGCGTGAGCAGTTCTTC.

This sequence joins TRBV5-1 and TRBJ2-3; 9 nucleotides match TRBD1. V shed 4 bases and J 1 base; nucleotides not matched to a gene: 10. Looked up from germline, CDR1 is SGHRS and CDR2 is YFSETQ. There are 17 residues in the CDR3. For the CDR3, the DNA is TGCGCCAGCAGCGATACCGGGACAGGGATTGGCACAGATACGCAGTATTTT. Encoded protein: CASSDTGTGIGTDTQYF.

The genes are TRBV7-2 and TRBJ2-1; D remains unclear. The CDR3 has 15 amino acids. V gave up 3 bases and J gave up 4 bases, with 13 bases separating them. The germline CDR1 and CDR2 sequences are SGHTA and FQGNSA. The CDR3 here is CASSFPESPYNEQFF. The CDR3 DNA sequence: TGTGCCAGCAGCTTCCCAGAGTCACCTTACAATGAGCAGTTCTTC.

The CDR3 DNA sequence: TGTGCCTGGAGTCGAGTCAACACTGAAGCTTTCTTT. It yields the protein CAWSRVNTEAFF. This chain connects TRBV30 to TRBJ1-1; D gene unclear. CDR1 and CDR2 from the germline V gene are GTSNPN and SVGIG (reference sequence). Trimming removed 2 bases from V and 2 bases from J, with 6 bases in between. This CDR3 contains 12 residues. Full variable domain (outside the CDR3, taken from reference TRBV30 and TRBJ1-1): SQTIHQWPATLVQPVGSPLSLECTVEGTSNPNLYWYRQAAGRGLQLLFYSVGIGQISSEVPQNLSASRPQDRQFILSSKKLLLSDSGFYLCAWSRVNTEAFFGQGTRLTVV.

The chain joins TRBV2 to TRBJ2-1, with D possibly matching TRBD2 (5 bases). Per the germline V gene, CDR1 is SNHLY and CDR2 is FYNNEI. This CDR3 spans 16 amino acids. V shed 3 bases and J shed 3 bases, with 15 bases lying between them. The CDR3 bases are TGTGCCAGCAGTGACGGAGGCCTCGGATACTACAATGAGCAGTTCTTC. Encoded protein: CASSDGGLGYYNEQFF.

V gene TRBV20-1 combines with J gene TRBJ2-7, with 9 bases that match TRBD1. CDR3 length: 13 residues. Germline-derived CDR1 and CDR2 are DFQATT and SNEGSKA (reference sequence). V lost 2 bases, J lost 4 bases, and 3 bases stayed unmatched. The CDR3 DNA is TGCAGTGCTAGACCGGGACAGGGATACGAGCAGTACTTC. Encoded protein: CSARPGQGYEQYF.

This clonotype was seen a single time. V is TRBV27 and J is TRBJ2-1, with D perhaps TRBD1 (5 bases). The CDR3 extends over 15 amino acids. The V end was cut by 3 bases, the J end by 7 bases, with 16 bases between. CDR1 is MNHEY and CDR2 is SMNVEV in the germline V gene (reference sequence). The CDR3: CASSLLPTGENEQFF. The CDR3 region has the DNA TGTGCCAGCAGTTTGTTACCCACAGGTGAGAATGAGCAGTTCTTC.

V and J are TRBV29-1 and TRBJ2-2, with 7 bases fitting TRBD1. Germline values: CDR1 SQVTM, CDR2 ANQGSEA. The CDR3 extends over 16 amino acids. V gave up 7 bases and J gave up 6 bases; unmatched junction bases: 17. CDR3 nucleotides: TGCAGCGGGATTTTCCCGGGACAGAAAAGGGCCGGGGAGCTGTTTTTT. It specifies CSGIFPGQKRAGELFF.

The table lists this clonotype with a count of one. The chain joins TRBV7-9 to TRBJ2-7; D unresolved. The CDR3 covers 13 residues. V was cut by 7 bases and J by 2 bases, with 12 bases left in between. Germline V gene data show CDR1 as SEHNR and CDR2 as FQNEAQ (reference sequence). The CDR3 sequence is CASTTPETYEQYF. CDR3 DNA: TGTGCCAGCACCACCCCGGAGACCTACGAGCAGTACTTC.

The V and J genes are TRBV13 and TRBJ2-6; D is perhaps TRBD2 (6 bases). Germline CDR1 is PRHDT and CDR2 is FYEKMQ (reference sequence). The CDR3 length is 17 residues. V shed 1 base and J shed 0 bases, with 10 bases lying between them. CDR3 sequence reads: CASSLDGGNSGANVLTF. CDR3 bases: TGTGCCAGCAGCTTAGACGGCGGGAACTCTGGGGCCAACGTCCTGACTTTC.

The chain has TRBV14 and TRBJ2-2; no clear D. V dropped 2 bases and J dropped 6 bases, with 4 bases sitting between them. CDR1 and CDR2 from the germline V gene are SGHDN and FVKESK. The CDR3 runs to 12 residues. The chain's CDR3 is CASSQFPGELFF. In DNA, the CDR3 is TGTGCCAGCAGCCAATTTCCCGGGGAGCTGTTTTTT.

The rearrangement joins TRBV27 to TRBJ1-5; D not resolved. Germline V lookup: CDR1 MNHEY, CDR2 SMNVEV (reference sequence). The CDR3 has 15 amino acids. The germline V and J ends were trimmed by 2 bases and 0 bases, with 8 bases remaining between them. CDR3 protein: CASSLTAYSNQPQHF. The CDR3 DNA follows: TGTGCCAGCAGTTTAACGGCGTATAGCAATCAGCCCCAGCATTTT.

This chain connects TRBV12-3 or TRBV12-4 to TRBJ2-1; the D is unclear. Trimming took off 2 bases at V and 5 bases at J, with 10 bases between the two ends. The CDR3 sequence is 14 residues long. The CDR3 is CASSLYPGDNEQFF. The CDR3 DNA follows: TGTGCCAGCAGTTTATACCCCGGAGACAATGAGCAGTTCTTC.

This clonotype has a single count. This chain connects TRBV20-1 to TRBJ2-3; D is unresolved. Germline-derived CDR1 and CDR2 are DFQATT and SNEGSKA (reference sequence). CDR3 size: 15 residues. V was trimmed by 3 bases and J by 1 base, leaving 14 bases between them. The CDR3 loop reads CSARGIGYGTDTQYF. In DNA form, the CDR3 reads TGCAGTGCTAGGGGGATCGGGTATGGCACAGATACGCAGTATTTT.

DNA of the CDR3: TGTGCCAGCGGACAGTTCACGGGGCTCTACAATGAGCAGTTCTTC. It encodes CASGQFTGLYNEQFF. The V call is TRBV27, the J call TRBJ2-1; D is perhaps TRBD1 (6 bases). V lost 8 bases to trimming and J lost 3 bases, with 17 bases between them. Germline V gene data show CDR1 as MNHEY and CDR2 as SMNVEV (reference sequence). CDR3 length equals 15 residues.

This sequence joins TRBV3-1 and TRBJ2-3; D possibly corresponds to TRBD1 (5 bases). Per the germline V gene, CDR1 is LGHDT and CDR2 is YNNKEL (reference sequence). CDR3 size: 14 residues. V lost 1 base and J lost 2, with 7 bases in between. CDR3 in DNA: TGTGCCAGCAGCCAAGTGACAGCCACAGATACGCAGTATTTT. As protein: CASSQVTATDTQYF.

This rearrangement joins TRBV5-1 to TRBJ1-5; D is uncertain. The V gene's germline CDR1 is SGHRS and CDR2 YFSETQ. The CDR3 has 14 residues. V was shortened by 0 bases and J by 4 bases, with 8 bases between the two germline ends. CDR3 amino acids: CASSLEGLNQPQHF. As DNA, the CDR3 is TGCGCCAGCAGCTTGGAGGGCTTGAATCAGCCCCAGCATTTT.

This clonotype turned up a few times. The chain has TRBV28 and TRBJ2-3; 7 nucleotides match TRBD1. V shed 5 bases, J shed 2 bases, and the junction held 4 bases outside the gene matches. The CDR3 contains 14 residues. The germline gives CDR1 MDHEN, CDR2 SYDVKM. CDR3 residues: CASSPGQNTDTQYF. The CDR3 nucleotides read TGTGCCAGCAGTCCGGGACAGAACACAGATACGCAGTATTTT.

This sequence joins TRBV5-6 and TRBJ1-1, with 10 nucleotides matching TRBD1. J gave up 1 base and V 0 bases, and 9 bases lay outside the gene matches. The CDR3 contains 18 residues. CDR1 is SGHDT, CDR2 YYEEEE, per germline. The CDR3 region has the DNA TGTGCCAGCAGCTTGGAGGGACAGGGGTCTATATGGAACACTGAAGCTTTCTTT. Protein: CASSLEGQGSIWNTEAFF.